This TCR beta chain was identified in a study of post-analysis software for immune sequencing data. Turning to the study itself: The cohort encompassed relapsing-remitting, secondary progressive and progressive-relapsing multiple sclerosis disease courses. Overall study results and limits: Relative to controls, patients had a few TRBV segments at higher frequency, with TRBV5-6, TRBV5-1 and TRBV20-1 among these. F measure grouped same-batch samples tightly together.

Included in the TCR beta cDNA libraries were unique molecular identifiers. Input populations of about 1 to 11 million T cells gave rise to approximately 500,000 cDNA molecules. TCRdb reprocessed the PCR reads with MiXCR, giving one entry per CDR3 protein. The sample has roughly 430,000 distinct CDR3 sequences, approximately 38% seen once; the top ten hold roughly 8.2%. V lost 5 bases to trimming and J lost 2 bases, with 13 bases between them. This CDR3 region has 14 residues. This clonotype was observed a handful of times. Its antigen remains unknown. The chain recombines TRBV12-3 or TRBV12-4 with TRBJ2-7; tentatively, D is TRBD2 (6 bases). Sequencing input: blood. This receptor was obtained from a girl aged 2-10 years with multiple sclerosis. CDR3 loop: CASSRGTRTYEQYF. CDR3 nucleotides: TGTGCCAGCAGTCGGGGGACGCGAACCTACGAGCAGTACTTC.